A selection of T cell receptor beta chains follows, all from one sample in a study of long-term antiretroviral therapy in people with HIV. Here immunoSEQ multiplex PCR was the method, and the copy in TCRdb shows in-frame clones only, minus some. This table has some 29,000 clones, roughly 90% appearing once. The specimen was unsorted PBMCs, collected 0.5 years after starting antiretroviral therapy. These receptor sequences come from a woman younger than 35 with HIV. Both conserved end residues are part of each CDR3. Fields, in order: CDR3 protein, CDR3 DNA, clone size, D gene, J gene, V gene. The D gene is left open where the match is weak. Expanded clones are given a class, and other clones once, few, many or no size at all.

CASSEGIAGTYEQYF TGCGCCAGCAGTGAGGGAATAGCGGGAACCTACGAGCAGTACTTC . TRBD2 TRBJ2-7 TRBV10-1
CASSVGGGFGYTF TGTGCCAGCAGCGTAGGAGGGGGCTTTGGCTACACCTTC . TRBD1 TRBJ1-2 TRBV9
CASRTSGSKNEQFF TGTGCCAGTCGTACTAGCGGGAGCAAGAATGAGCAGTTCTTC few TRBD2 TRBJ2-1 TRBV27
CASSNTPPVGNYEQYF TGCGCCAGCAGCAATACACCCCCTGTGGGCAACTACGAGCAGTACTTC . . TRBJ2-7 TRBV5-1
CASSSSGATYEQYF TGTGCCAGCAGCAGTAGCGGGGCCACCTACGAGCAGTACTTC few TRBD2 TRBJ2-7 TRBV27
CASSLGGGTQYGYTF TGTGCCAGCAGCTTAGGTGGCGGGACGCAGTATGGCTACACCTTC . . TRBJ1-2 TRBV7-2
CASSQARGELFF TGCGCCAGCAGCCAAGCTCGGGGGGAGCTGTTTTTT . . TRBJ2-2 TRBV4-3
CASSLEWSGADSNEQFF TGTGCCAGCAGCTTAGAGTGGTCGGGAGCGGACAGCAATGAGCAGTTCTTC . . TRBJ2-1 TRBV11-2
CASSLLAGDRDTQYF TGTGCCAGCAGCTTACTAGCGGGAGATCGAGATACGCAGTATTTT . TRBD2 TRBJ2-3 TRBV13
CASSIHGLAGVEQFF TGTGCCAGCAGCATCCACGGACTAGCGGGAGTAGAGCAGTTCTTC . TRBD2 TRBJ2-1 TRBV5-4
CASSEQGPLEQYF TGTGCCAGTAGTGAACAGGGCCCTCTCGAGCAGTACTTC few . TRBJ2-7 TRBV19
CSGGTGGMNTEAFF TGCAGCGGGGGGACAGGAGGAATGAACACTGAAGCTTTCTTT . TRBD1 TRBJ1-1 TRBV29-1
CASSPGDPNQPQHF TGTGCCAGCAGCCCAGGGGATCCCAATCAGCCCCAGCATTTT few . TRBJ1-5 TRBV25-1
CASSVGVAGRTYEQYF TGTGCCAGCAGCGTAGGTGTAGCGGGAAGGACCTACGAGCAGTACTTC . TRBD2 TRBJ2-7 TRBV9
CASSVGAGGGETQYF TGTGCCAGCAGCGTAGGGGCGGGAGGAGGGGAGACCCAGTACTTC . TRBD2 TRBJ2-5 TRBV9
CASIPDRMNTEAFF TGTGCCAGCATACCTGACAGAATGAACACTGAAGCTTTCTTT . . TRBJ1-1 TRBV2
CASSLAPLGIRTGELFF TGTGCCAGCAGCCTAGCCCCCCTGGGGATCCGGACCGGGGAGCTGTTTTTT . . TRBJ2-2 TRBV11-2
CAISGQGGPGNTIYF TGTGCCATCAGTGGGCAGGGGGGCCCTGGAAACACCATATATTTT . TRBD1 TRBJ1-3 TRBV10-3
CASGRQGATDGYTF TGTGCCAGCGGTAGACAGGGGGCGACGGATGGCTACACCTTC . TRBD1 TRBJ1-2 TRBV6-5
CASSPEASGSGTQYF TGTGCCAGCTCACCGGAAGCTAGCGGGAGCGGTACGCAGTATTTT . TRBD2 TRBJ2-3 TRBV18
CASRGDSDYEQYF TGTGCCAGCAGGGGGGACAGTGACTACGAGCAGTACTTC once TRBD1 TRBJ2-7 TRBV6-6
CASSRSFLSSYEQYF TGTGCCAGTAGTAGGTCTTTTCTTTCCTCCTACGAGCAGTACTTC . . TRBJ2-7 TRBV19
CASSLSRKHYEQYF TGTGCCAGCAGTTTAAGCCGCAAACACTACGAGCAGTACTTC . . TRBJ2-7 TRBV27
CASSPSGTGLATNEKLFF TGCGCCAGCAGCCCCTCCGGGACGGGACTTGCAACTAATGAAAAACTGTTTTTT . . TRBJ1-4 TRBV5-1
CASSDKPGAWSYEQYF TGCGCCAGCAGCGACAAGCCCGGGGCTTGGTCCTACGAGCAGTACTTC . . TRBJ2-7 TRBV4-1
CASSSGEQYF TGTGCCAGCAGTTCCGGGGAGCAGTACTTC . . TRBJ2-7 TRBV2
CASSLLARDRLTNEQFF TGTGCCAGCAGTTTACTTGCCCGGGACAGGTTAACGAATGAGCAGTTCTTC . TRBD1 TRBJ2-1 TRBV28
CASSVVVSGTDTQYF TGTGCCAGCAGCGTAGTCGTAAGCGGCACAGATACGCAGTATTTT . . TRBJ2-3 TRBV9
CASSTTGSPLHF TGTGCCAGCAGCACAACGGGATCCCCCCTCCACTTT . . TRBJ1-6 TRBV7-9
CASSLGLADTQYF TGTGCCAGCAGCTTAGGCTTGGCTGATACGCAGTATTTT once . TRBJ2-3 TRBV7-8
CASSPGLTGELFF TGTGCCAGCAGCCCCGGACTTACCGGGGAGCTGTTTTTT . . TRBJ2-2 TRBV11-3
CATSRDRGGSNEQFF TGTGCCACCAGCAGAGACAGGGGCGGGAGCAATGAGCAGTTCTTC . . TRBJ2-1 TRBV15
CASSFWDNLSYEQYF TGTGCCAGCAGCTTCTGGGACAACCTTTCCTACGAGCAGTACTTC . . TRBJ2-7 TRBV7-4
CASSRHSEVSYEQYF TGTGCCAGCAGTCGGCACAGTGAAGTGTCCTACGAGCAGTACTTC . . TRBJ2-7 TRBV28
CASSLAPVYYNEQFF TGTGCCAGCAGCTTAGCACCGGTTTACTACAATGAGCAGTTCTTC medium-sized . TRBJ2-1 TRBV7-2
CASSVRDRFDEQYF TGTGCCAGCAGCGTCCGGGACAGGTTCGACGAGCAGTACTTC . TRBD1 TRBJ2-7 TRBV9
CASRPGLLYEQYF TGTGCCAGTAGACCCGGACTGCTCTACGAGCAGTACTTC few . TRBJ2-7 TRBV19
CASSLKEVLGTEAFF TGCGCCAGCAGCTTGAAGGAGGTCCTAGGCACTGAAGCTTTCTTT . . TRBJ1-1 TRBV5-1
CASSSTSDTQYF TGTGCCAGCAGCTCCACTTCGGATACGCAGTATTTT . . TRBJ2-3 TRBV5-4
CASSVGGGEDTF TGTGCCAGCAGCGTAGGGGGGGGCGAAGACACCTTC . . TRBJ1-2 TRBV9
CASSYSEGFGGYTF TGTGCCAGCAGTTACTCGGAGGGCTTTGGTGGCTACACCTTC . . TRBJ1-2 TRBV6-6
CASSLYVRQGATGANVLTF TGTGCCAGCAGCCTTTATGTTCGGCAGGGGGCTACGGGGGCCAACGTCCTGACTTTC . TRBD1 TRBJ2-6 TRBV5-6
CASSETLFYEQYF TGTGCCAGCAGTGAGACGCTATTCTACGAGCAGTACTTC . . TRBJ2-7 TRBV2
CASSLVGSDNEQFF TGTGCCAGCAGCTTAGTAGGATCCGACAATGAGCAGTTCTTC once . TRBJ2-1 TRBV7-2
CASSLARELSDTGELFF TGTGCCAGCAGCTTAGCTCGCGAGCTTTCCGACACCGGGGAGCTGTTTTTT . . TRBJ2-2 TRBV7-9
CASSETGQYEQYF TGTGCCAGCAGTGAAACGGGGCAGTACGAGCAGTACTTC . . TRBJ2-7 TRBV6-1
CASSDSGRVEQYF TGTGCCAGCAGTGATAGCGGGAGAGTCGAGCAGTACTTC . TRBD2 TRBJ2-7 TRBV2
CASSHQGGRGNEQYF TGTGCCAGCAGTCACCAGGGGGGGCGAGGAAACGAGCAGTACTTC . . TRBJ2-7 TRBV28
CASSQSDSSYGYTF TGCGCCAGCAGCCAGAGCGACAGCTCATATGGCTACACCTTC . . TRBJ1-2 TRBV4-1
CASSLLGYDEQYF TGTGCCAGCAGCTTACTGGGGTACGACGAGCAGTACTTC . . TRBJ2-7 TRBV7-2